Presented here are 8 T cell receptor beta chains from one specimen sequenced in a study of tissue T cells after allogeneic stem cell transplantation. Sequencing was performed with immunoSEQ multiplex PCR; in TCRdb, only in-frame clones are kept and a portion is missing. Of approximately 8,500 clones in the sample, 44% are singletons; the top ten hold approximately 1.5%. Time point given: mouse harvest day 7 after allogeneic transplant. Mouse grafts combined 10^7 T-cell-depleted bone marrow cells with 10^6 splenic CD5+ T cells. Sequencing was done on a sample of skin. These receptors all come from a female BALB/c mouse given C57BL/6 T cells with graft-versus-host disease after an allogeneic hematopoietic cell transplant.

The sample holds a few counts of this clone. Genes and germline come from the mouse. The CDR3 extends 1 residue past the end of the read, so its final part is completed from the germline J gene. The chain is built from TRBV3 and TRBJ2-5, with TRBD2 identical over 8 bases. V was clipped by 5 bases and J by 6 bases; unmatched bases: 7. Germline-derived CDR1 and CDR2 are SNHLY and FYNGKV (reference sequence). The CDR3 totals 14 residues. The covered CDR3 bases are TGTGCCAGCAGCGCCACTGGGGGTAGGGACACCCAGTAC. It translates to CASSATGGRDTQY. The complete CDR3 protein is CASSATGGRDTQYF.

In regard to this clone: These gene names are mouse names. The read gets to within 1 residue of the CDR3 end, and the germline J gene fills in the rest. The rearrangement uses TRBV16 and TRBJ2-2; D remains unclear. Germline-derived CDR1 and CDR2 are SGHSA and FRNQAP. This CDR3 contains 13 residues. V lost 2 bases, J lost 1 base, and 2 bases lay in between. The part of the CDR3 DNA that was read is TGTGCAAGCAGCTTACAAAACACCGGGCAGCTCTAC. Its translation is CASSLQNTGQLY. The whole CDR3 region reads CASSLQNTGQLYF.

This clone has a handful of counts. Genes and germline come from the mouse. Sequencing ends 1 residue short of the CDR3 end; the germline J gene provides the rest. The rearrangement links TRBV26 to TRBJ1-1; tentative D call: TRBD1 (6 bases). V was cut by 1 base and J by 4 bases, with 10 bases left in between. The germline V gene encodes CDR1 KGHPV and CDR2 FQNQEV (reference sequence). The CDR3 runs 14 residues. The CDR3 sequence: CASSLYQGSTEVFF. The sequenced part of the CDR3 DNA is TGTGCCAGCAGTCTGTATCAGGGGTCCACAGAAGTCTTC.

Note on this clone: Genes here carry mouse names. The CDR3 end falls 1 residue outside the read, so it is completed with the germline J gene. The gene calls are TRBV13-1 and TRBJ2-1; D tentatively reads TRBD1 or TRBD2 (5 bases each). Germline V CDR1 and CDR2: NSHNY, SYGAGN. CDR3 length: 12 amino acids. The V gene lost 2 bases and the J gene lost 5 bases, with 5 bases spanning the gap. Incomplete CDR3 DNA: TGTGCCAGCAGTGAGGGGGATGCTGAGCAGTTC. Its protein is CASSEGDAEQF. The full CDR3 protein reads CASSEGDAEQFF.

This clone was detected only once. Mouse gene names and germline throughout. The CDR3 end falls 1 residue outside the read, so it is completed with the germline J gene. The chain carries TRBV23 and TRBJ2-5. This CDR3 has 12 residues. The germline gives CDR1 KGHTA, CDR2 FQNQQP. The CDR3 bases that were read are TGCTCCAGCAGTCAGGGGATAGACACCCAGTAC. It codes for CSSSQGIDTQY. The full-length CDR3 reads as CSSSQGIDTQYF.

Concerning this clone itself: Gene names and germline match the mouse. From the germline J gene comes the end of the CDR3, since the read stops 1 residue before it. The chain carries TRBV3 and TRBJ2-2; D gene ambiguous. Germline CDR1 reads SNHLY; CDR2 reads FYNGKV (reference sequence). The CDR3 has 13 amino acids. V was shortened by 5 bases and J by 1 base, with 5 bases between the two germline ends. The CDR3 DNA, read in part, is TGTGCCAGCAGCCCCCGAAACACCGGGCAGCTCTAC. This encodes CASSPRNTGQLY. The full CDR3 protein is CASSPRNTGQLYF.

By share, this clone ranks as medium-sized. Genes here carry mouse names. From the germline J gene comes the end of the CDR3, since the read stops 1 residue before it. The genes are TRBV26 and TRBJ1-4; D unresolved. The V and J ends lost 6 bases and 4 bases respectively, with 9 bases between them. CDR1 and CDR2 (germline): KGHPV, FQNQEV (reference sequence). This CDR3 is 13 amino acids long. CDR3 sequence: CASSPTNNERLFF. Incomplete CDR3 DNA: TGTGCCAGCAGCCCGACAAACAACGAAAGATTATTT.

Only a few counts were recorded for this clone. The gene names here belong to mouse. The read ends 1 residue before the CDR3 terminus; that terminus is restored from the germline J gene. The chain joins TRBV26 to TRBJ2-7; TRBD2 agrees at 8 bases. Per the germline V gene, CDR1 is KGHPV and CDR2 is FQNQEV (reference sequence). The junction had 7 bases not matched to a gene; V was cut back by 6 bases and J by 3 bases. The CDR3 length is 14 residues. The DNA read from the CDR3 is TGTGCCAGCAGCCCCGACTGGGGTTTCTATGAACAGTAC. It translates to CASSPDWGFYEQY. The entire CDR3 is CASSPDWGFYEQYF.